This T cell receptor (beta chain) stems from a study of cytomegalovirus exposure and HLA in healthy donors. Overall study findings and caveats: Specificity for CMV antigens was confirmed in vitro for a few of the CMV-associated chains. In all likelihood, a cluster of highly shared sequence variants was a sequencing artifact.

Details on this clone: Antigen unknown.

The PCR made use of 60 Vbeta and 13 Jbeta primers. The assay was immunoSEQ multiplex PCR, and TCRdb's table has in-frame clones only and misses some. Of some 140,000 clones in the sample, approximately 80% were seen once. V was shortened by 9 bases and J by 4 bases, with 10 bases between the two germline ends. This CDR3 comprises 12 residues. CDR1 and CDR2 from the germline V gene are MDHEN and SYDVKM. The sequence was obtained from a young man in good health and CMV-seropositive. The chain has TRBV28 and TRBJ1-3; unclear D gene. The sequenced sample was PBMCs. This CDR3 is CASNPGGNTIYF. The DNA for the CDR3 is TGTGCCAGTAACCCGGGGGGAAACACCATATATTTT.